These T cell receptor beta chains were read from a single sample in a study of beta chain features in type 1 diabetes. The protocol was immunoSEQ multiplex PCR, while the TCRdb copy is restricted to in-frame clones and leaves out a portion. The sample lists about 410,000 clones, around 13% seen once, with roughly 0.033% in the top ten. Input material: naive CD4+ T cells from blood. The source of these receptors is a man aged 30 to 45 in good health. The CDR3 runs from the conserved cysteine through the conserved F or W. Each record gives: V gene, D gene, J gene, clone size, CDR3 protein, CDR3 DNA. The D gene is left open where the match is weak. For some rows the clone size is stated as once, few or many, or as a class when expanded; others skip it.

V gene: TRBV30; D gene: -; J gene: TRBJ2-6; clone size: many; CDR3 protein: CAWRAPGGANVLTF; CDR3 DNA: TGTGCCTGGAGGGCCCCCGGAGGGGCCAACGTCCTGACTTTC
V gene: TRBV6-1; D gene: -; J gene: TRBJ2-2; clone size: -; CDR3 protein: CASSARGARTGELFF; CDR3 DNA: TGTGCCAGCAGTGCAAGGGGCGCGCGCACCGGGGAGCTGTTTTTT
V gene: TRBV7-9; D gene: -; J gene: TRBJ2-3; clone size: few; CDR3 protein: CASSFFLGNTDTQYF; CDR3 DNA: TGTGCCAGCAGCTTCTTCTTGGGCAATACAGATACGCAGTATTTT
V gene: TRBV7-2; D gene: TRBD2; J gene: TRBJ2-7; clone size: -; CDR3 protein: CASSPTSGGAYEQYF; CDR3 DNA: TGTGCCAGCAGCCCCACTAGCGGGGGGGCCTACGAGCAGTACTTC
V gene: TRBV25-1; D gene: -; J gene: TRBJ2-3; clone size: few; CDR3 protein: CASSHLHTDTQYF; CDR3 DNA: TGTGCCAGCAGTCACCTCCACACAGATACGCAGTATTTT
V gene: TRBV10-3; D gene: -; J gene: TRBJ2-7; clone size: few; CDR3 protein: CATESGGPEQYF; CDR3 DNA: TGTGCCACAGAGAGCGGCGGTCCAGAGCAGTACTTC
V gene: TRBV4-3; D gene: -; J gene: TRBJ1-2; clone size: -; CDR3 protein: CASSQEVGIYGYTF; CDR3 DNA: TGCGCCAGCAGCCAAGAGGTCGGGATCTATGGCTACACCTTC
V gene: TRBV7-9; D gene: -; J gene: TRBJ1-1; clone size: -; CDR3 protein: CASSESADARALF; CDR3 DNA: TGTGCCAGCAGCGAATCCGCTGACGCTAGAGCTCTCTTT
V gene: TRBV7-9; D gene: TRBD1; J gene: TRBJ1-6; clone size: few; CDR3 protein: CASSVDRGVDNSPLHF; CDR3 DNA: TGTGCCAGCAGCGTGGACAGGGGTGTTGATAATTCACCCCTCCACTTT
V gene: TRBV10-3; D gene: TRBD1; J gene: TRBJ2-7; clone size: few; CDR3 protein: CAISRGTGGFYEQYF; CDR3 DNA: TGTGCCATCAGCCGGGGCACAGGGGGCTTCTACGAGCAGTACTTC
V gene: TRBV4-3; D gene: -; J gene: TRBJ1-5; clone size: few; CDR3 protein: CASSQELRVSNQPQHF; CDR3 DNA: TGCGCCAGCAGCCAAGAGCTAAGAGTCAGCAATCAGCCCCAGCATTTT
V gene: TRBV14; D gene: -; J gene: TRBJ2-3; clone size: many; CDR3 protein: CASSPRPDTQYF; CDR3 DNA: TGTGCCAGCAGCCCCCGGCCAGATACGCAGTATTTT
V gene: TRBV11-1; D gene: -; J gene: TRBJ2-4; clone size: few; CDR3 protein: CASSSTRKNIQYF; CDR3 DNA: TGTGCCAGCAGCTCGACGAGAAAAAACATTCAGTACTTC
V gene: TRBV25-1; D gene: -; J gene: TRBJ2-1; clone size: few; CDR3 protein: CASNWGYNEQFF; CDR3 DNA: TGTGCCAGCAACTGGGGGTACAATGAGCAGTTCTTC
V gene: TRBV2; D gene: -; J gene: TRBJ1-1; clone size: -; CDR3 protein: CASRVIGSTEAFF; CDR3 DNA: TGTGCCAGCAGGGTTATAGGGAGCACTGAAGCTTTCTTT
V gene: TRBV7-9; D gene: -; J gene: TRBJ2-5; clone size: -; CDR3 protein: CASSSTGLLETQYF; CDR3 DNA: TGTGCCAGCAGCTCAACAGGGTTATTAGAGACCCAGTACTTC
V gene: TRBV25-1; D gene: -; J gene: TRBJ2-3; clone size: few; CDR3 protein: CASSSEGHPTDTQYF; CDR3 DNA: TGTGCCAGCAGCTCGGAGGGACATCCCACAGATACGCAGTATTTT
V gene: TRBV6-5; D gene: TRBD2; J gene: TRBJ2-1; clone size: few; CDR3 protein: CASSYPLAGGLGEQFF; CDR3 DNA: TGTGCCAGCAGTTACCCGCTAGCGGGGGGGCTCGGTGAGCAGTTCTTC
V gene: TRBV7-3; D gene: -; J gene: TRBJ2-2; clone size: few; CDR3 protein: CASSSAGSTGELFF; CDR3 DNA: TGTGCCAGCAGCTCGGCCGGGTCCACCGGGGAGCTGTTTTTT
V gene: TRBV6-5; D gene: TRBD2; J gene: TRBJ2-3; clone size: -; CDR3 protein: CASQGSGSVTDTQYF; CDR3 DNA: TGTGCCTCCCAGGGGAGCGGGAGTGTCACAGATACGCAGTATTTT
V gene: TRBV5-4; D gene: -; J gene: TRBJ2-3; clone size: few; CDR3 protein: CASSQYRDTQYF; CDR3 DNA: TGTGCCAGCAGCCAATATAGAGATACGCAGTATTTT
V gene: TRBV30; D gene: -; J gene: TRBJ1-1; clone size: -; CDR3 protein: CAWSVAREVVLWAEAFF; CDR3 DNA: TGTGCCTGGAGTGTGGCCAGGGAGGTTGTTTTATGGGCTGAAGCTTTCTTT
V gene: TRBV2; D gene: -; J gene: TRBJ2-6; clone size: few; CDR3 protein: CASSPSSGANVLTF; CDR3 DNA: TGTGCCAGCAGTCCTAGCTCTGGGGCCAACGTCCTGACTTTC